This entry lists 8 T cell receptor beta chains sequenced from one sample in a study of monozygotic twins with inflammatory bowel disease. TCRdb reanalyzed the 5' RACE reads, giving one entry per CDR3 protein sequence and no DNA. The ten top clones account for 2% to 2.5%, within a sample of some 440,000 distinct CDR3 sequences. Sequenced: blood. Receptors were obtained from a human donor with ulcerative colitis or Crohn's disease, or a healthy co-twin of an affected twin (not recorded which).

The chain links TRBV12-3 or TRBV12-4 to TRBJ2-3; TCRdb outputs TRBD1, but without DNA this stays unchecked. The CDR3 totals 12 residues. CDR3 protein: CASSRPGNTQYF.

This sequence joins TRBV5-1 and TRBJ2-7; TCRdb's D call, TRBD2, is unchecked because there is no DNA. Germline V gene data show CDR1 as SGHRS and CDR2 as YFSETQ. The CDR3 has 15 residues. The CDR3 sequence: CASSLSLAGGNEQYF.

This chain joins TRBV4-1 and TRBJ2-3; without DNA, the TCRdb call of TRBD1 cannot be checked. Germline V gene sequence: CDR1 MGHRA, CDR2 YSYEKL. The CDR3 has 15 residues. The CDR3 loop reads CASSWDRGDTDTQYF.

V gene TRBV5-1 combines with J gene TRBJ2-3; TCRdb's D gene call, TRBD2, goes unchecked for lack of DNA. The CDR3 has 14 residues. The germline CDR1 and CDR2 sequences are SGHRS and YFSETQ. CDR3 amino acids: CASSQGLASSSQYF.

J is TRBJ2-1 and V is TRBV7-3; TCRdb's assignment of TRBD2 cannot be checked, as there is no DNA. The CDR3 runs to 17 residues. The germline V gene encodes CDR1 SGHTA and CDR2 FQGTGA. The CDR3 sequence: CASSLLPPTSGGLEQFF.

The chain is built from TRBV4-1 and TRBJ1-1; lacking DNA, the TRBD1 call made by TCRdb goes unchecked. CDR1 MGHRA and CDR2 YSYEKL come from the germline V gene. The CDR3 length is 15 residues. CDR3 sequence: CASSQTPAAPAEAFF.

V and J are TRBV7-3 and TRBJ2-3; TCRdb's D call, TRBD2, is unchecked because there is no DNA. This CDR3 spans 17 amino acids. Germline CDR1 is SGHTA and CDR2 is FQGTGA. CDR3 sequence: CASSSLAGGPNADTQYF.

This CDR3 reads CASSSDGMAEAFF. J is TRBJ1-1 and V is TRBV11-2. Germline V CDR1 and CDR2: SGHAT, FQNNGV. CDR3 size: 13 residues.